This T cell receptor beta chain was profiled in a study of shared clonotypes between healthy human individuals. All of the donors resided in Nashville, Tennessee, and each was a Caucasian adult. On this clone itself: Its target is unknown.

The input for sorted-subset replicate PCRs was about 0.2 ug DNA, about 30,000 T cell genomes. The table came from immunoSEQ multiplex PCR; TCRdb's copy has only in-frame clones and leaves some out. The table records fewer than 850,000 clones, roughly 78% of them present only once. The CDR3 has 15 amino acids. Trimming removed 1 base at V and 4 bases at J, with 14 bases between. Germline-derived CDR1 and CDR2 are SEHNR and FQNEAQ (reference sequence). The study, taken as a whole, reports: The sole specimen, blood, was sampled, and tissue repertoires likely differ.

Sequenced material: memory CD4+ T cells sorted from blood. Subset here: CD45RA-negative fraction. The sequence was obtained from a woman between 25 and 40 years old in good health. The V and J genes are TRBV7-9 and TRBJ2-7; no clear D gene. CDR3 nucleotide sequence: TGTGCCAGCAGCTTAGGGCTAGGGCCCGGATACGAGCAGTACTTC. Its translation is CASSLGLGPGYEQYF.